This T cell receptor (beta chain) was obtained from a study of beta chain features in type 1 diabetes. The table lists this clone with a few counts. Its antigen is unidentified. Points from the study as a whole: Shorter TCRB CDR3s, moderately but significantly so, were found in Type 1 diabetes patients in all four CD4+ subsets. Sequencing used cDNA, and cells with high TCR expression could therefore be over-represented.

The CDR3 spans 14 residues. Germline-derived CDR1 and CDR2 are MDHEN and SYDVKM. Germline trimming cut 7 bases from V and 9 bases from J; bases unmatched to any gene: 13. Expressed TCRB transcripts got sequenced, as all isolated RNA was reverse transcribed. Profiled with immunoSEQ multiplex PCR; TCRdb holds only in-frame clones, not every one. The sample carries more than 300,000 clones, over 8.5% recorded once. The chain has TRBV28 and TRBJ2-7; 9 bases match TRBD1. The receptor was derived from a man aged 25 to 45 with type 1 diabetes. The sequencing sample was made of central memory CD4+ T cells from blood. DNA of the CDR3: TGTGCCAGCACGGCCGGGGACAGGGCACGGGGGCAGTACTTC. Translation: CASTAGDRARGQYF.